The 19 T cell receptor beta chains presented below share a single source sample, sequenced in a study of blood T cell repertoires in COVID-19. The method was immunoSEQ multiplex PCR; TCRdb's version includes in-frame clones alone and lacks a portion of them. The data show about 280,000 clones, 75% to 85% seen once. The sequenced sample consisted of peripheral blood. These receptors all come from a man aged 50 to 59 with active or convalescent COVID-19.

The V gene is TRBV2, the J gene TRBJ1-2, with a possible D match to TRBD1 (5 bases). This CDR3 has 14 residues. Germline-derived CDR1 and CDR2 are SNHLY and FYNNEI. V was shortened by 7 bases and J by 11 bases, with 23 bases between the two germline ends. The DNA for the CDR3 is TGTGCCAGCAATAAGGTTCGAGACAGAGTTTCATACACCTTC. Its translation: CASNKVRDRVSYTF. Using reference TRBV2 and TRBJ1-2 for the parts outside the CDR3, the full variable domain is EPEVTQTPSHQVTQMGQEVILRCVPISNHLYFYWYRQILGQKVEFLVSFYNNEISEKSEIFDDQFSVERPDGSNFTLKIRSTKLEDSAMYFCASNKVRDRVSYTFGSGTRLTVV.

This sequence joins TRBV15 and TRBJ2-1, with 13 bases fitting TRBD2. Germline CDR1 LNHNV, CDR2 YYDKDF (reference sequence). This CDR3 region has 16 residues. Trimming removed 5 bases from V and 6 bases from J; junction bases left unmatched: 7. The CDR3 reads CATSRGGTSGINEQFF. CDR3 in DNA: TGTGCCACCAGCCGGGGGGGGACTAGCGGGATCAATGAGCAGTTCTTC.

The chain couples TRBV11-2 to TRBJ2-3, with 8 bases that match TRBD1. The germline V gene has CDR1 SGHAT and CDR2 FQNNGV. The CDR3 loop spans 17 amino acids. V lost 5 bases to trimming and J lost 9 bases; unmatched junction nucleotides: 19. CDR3 in DNA: TGTGCCAGCAGCGCGCCCGGAGAAGGACAGGGAAGAGGCACGCAGTATTTT. Protein product: CASSAPGEGQGRGTQYF.

This clone appeared a single time. The chain employs TRBV5-8 and TRBJ1-5; weak D call: TRBD1 (5 bases). The CDR3 is 16 amino acids. The germline V gene encodes CDR1 SGHTS and CDR2 YDEGEE. V shed 4 bases and J shed 3 bases, with 17 bases lying between them. Written as DNA, the CDR3 is TGTGCCAGCAGCAGAACTGCCATGGGGCCCAATCAGCCCCAGCATTTT. It codes for CASSRTAMGPNQPQHF.

The chain employs TRBV6-5 and TRBJ1-4; D may be TRBD1 (5 bases). CDR1 is MNHEY and CDR2 is SVGAGI in the germline V gene. V was clipped by 2 bases and J by 7 bases, with 14 bases between them. The length of the CDR3 is 15 residues. The DNA for the CDR3 is TGTGCCAGCAGTTACCGCCCAGGGTTGAGTGAAAAACTGTTTTTT. The encoded protein is CASSYRPGLSEKLFF.

This clone was observed a handful of times. J is TRBJ1-2 and V is TRBV5-1, with 7 bases that match TRBD1. After removal of 0 bases from V and 8 bases from J, the junction contained 7 bases not matched to a gene. The CDR3 runs to 14 residues. CDR1 and CDR2 (germline): SGHRS, YFSETQ. The CDR3 coding sequence is TGCGCCAGCAGCTTGGACAGACAGGGCGAGGGCTACACCTTC. This sequence encodes CASSLDRQGEGYTF.

This clone was seen a single time. This chain links TRBV2 with TRBJ1-5; D is uncertain. Germline-derived CDR1 and CDR2 are SNHLY and FYNNEI. The CDR3 covers 14 residues. Trimming took 4 bases from V and 7 from J, leaving 14 bases between them. Here the CDR3 reads CASSGRNRNQPQHF. The CDR3 coding sequence is TGTGCCAGCAGTGGCAGGAACCGAAACCAGCCCCAGCATTTT.

The chain carries TRBV5-1 and TRBJ1-6; 8 bases align to TRBD1. The CDR3 totals 15 residues. CDR1 is SGHRS, CDR2 YFSETQ, per germline. With 4 bases clipped from V and 7 bases from J, the junction kept 7 bases outside the gene matches. CDR3 nucleotide sequence: TGCGCCAGCAGCCTAAGACAGGGGATGAATTCACCCCTCCACTTT. Translating gives CASSLRQGMNSPLHF.

CDR3 loop: CASSLEGPYEQYF. The DNA of the CDR3 is TGTGCCAGCAGCTTAGAGGGGCCCTACGAGCAGTACTTC. This rearrangement joins TRBV7-2 to TRBJ2-7, with D possibly matching TRBD1 (5 bases). V was clipped by 1 base and J by 2 bases, with 6 bases between them. This CDR3 has 13 amino acids. The germline V gene encodes CDR1 SGHTA and CDR2 FQGNSA.

This chain links TRBV6-5 with TRBJ1-5; D might be TRBD1 (6 bases). The CDR3 has 15 amino acids. The V end lost 5 bases, the J end lost 3 bases, and 14 bases lay between the germline ends. CDR1 is MNHEY and CDR2 is SVGAGI in the germline V gene. The CDR3 protein is CASSPRTVNNQPQHF. CDR3 nucleotides: TGTGCCAGCAGTCCTAGGACAGTCAACAATCAGCCCCAGCATTTT.

V and J are TRBV29-1 and TRBJ2-3, with 11 bases lining up with TRBD2. Germline V CDR1 and CDR2: SQVTM, ANQGSEA. The CDR3 consists of 13 residues. Trimming at V came to 5 bases and at J to 3 bases, leaving 1 base not matched to a gene. The CDR3 region has the DNA TGCAGCGTTACTAGCGGGAGTACAGATACGCAGTATTTT. Amino acid sequence: CSVTSGSTDTQYF.

V and J are TRBV5-4 and TRBJ2-1; 7 nucleotides match TRBD2. Germline V lookup: CDR1 SGHNT, CDR2 YYREEE (reference sequence). Unmatched junction bases numbered 4, after V lost 0 bases and J lost 7 bases. The CDR3 has 14 residues. In DNA, the CDR3 is TGTGCCAGCAGCTTGGGGACTAGGTATAATGAGCAGTTCTTC. Encoded protein: CASSLGTRYNEQFF.

The count of this clone is one. The rearrangement uses TRBV10-3 and TRBJ2-1; possible D gene TRBD2, 6 bases. CDR3 length equals 13 residues. Germline CDR1 is ENHRY and CDR2 is SYGVKD. The V end was cut by 3 bases, the J end by 13 bases, with 16 bases between. CDR3 nucleotides: TGTGCCATCAGTGAACTAGCTGGGGGGAATCAGTTCTTC. It encodes CAISELAGGNQFF.

DNA of the CDR3: TGTGCCAGCTCATCCGTTACTAGCGGGAGGAATACCTACAATGAGCAGTTCTTC. Translating gives CASSSVTSGRNTYNEQFF. The chain links TRBV18 to TRBJ2-1; TRBD2 matches at 12 bases. Germline V gene lookup returns CDR1 KGHSH and CDR2 LQKENI. The CDR3 is 18 residues long. The V gene end was trimmed by 5 bases and the J gene end by 2 bases; junction bases not matched to a gene: 10.

The V and J genes are TRBV6-5 and TRBJ1-1, with TRBD1 identical over 8 bases. The CDR3 contains 13 residues. Germline V gene sequence: CDR1 MNHEY, CDR2 SVGAGI. Trimming cost V 8 bases and J 5 bases; bases outside gene matches: 7. The CDR3 sequence: CASLRQGQTEAFF. CDR3 bases: TGTGCCAGCCTTCGACAGGGGCAAACTGAAGCTTTCTTT.

J is TRBJ1-1 and V is TRBV25-1; D call uncertain. The germline gives CDR1 MGHDK, CDR2 SYGVNS. The V gene lost 5 bases and the J gene lost 1 base, with 8 bases spanning the gap. This CDR3 is built from 13 residues. Here the CDR3 reads CASSWAANTEAFF. CDR3 nucleotide sequence: TGTGCCAGCAGTTGGGCCGCGAACACTGAAGCTTTCTTT.

The chain recombines TRBV27 with TRBJ2-2; a possible D gene is TRBD1 (6 bases). The CDR3 is 15 amino acids. Germline lookup yields CDR1 MNHEY and CDR2 SMNVEV (reference sequence). V was pared by 5 bases and J by 0 bases, with 10 bases between. Here the CDR3 DNA reads TGTGCCAGCAGTCAGACAGGAACGAACACCGGGGAGCTGTTTTTT. Amino acids: CASSQTGTNTGELFF.

V usage is TRBV24-1 and J usage is TRBJ2-6; 7 nucleotides align to TRBD1. Germline V CDR1 and CDR2: KGHDR, SFDVKD. The CDR3 consists of 16 residues. V shed 4 bases and J 2 bases; nucleotides not matched to a gene: 4. The CDR3 sequence is CATSDPTGPGANVLTF. CDR3 nucleotides: TGTGCCACCAGTGACCCGACAGGGCCTGGGGCCAACGTCCTGACTTTC.

The chain employs TRBV5-4 and TRBJ1-2; 8 bases align to TRBD1. The ends lost 4 bases at V and 2 bases at J; junction bases unmatched: 7. The CDR3 consists of 15 residues. CDR1 and CDR2 (germline): SGHNT, YYREEE (reference sequence). The CDR3 DNA reads as TGTGCCAGCAGCGATCGACAGGGGTGGAACTATGGCTACACCTTC. The encoded protein is CASSDRQGWNYGYTF.